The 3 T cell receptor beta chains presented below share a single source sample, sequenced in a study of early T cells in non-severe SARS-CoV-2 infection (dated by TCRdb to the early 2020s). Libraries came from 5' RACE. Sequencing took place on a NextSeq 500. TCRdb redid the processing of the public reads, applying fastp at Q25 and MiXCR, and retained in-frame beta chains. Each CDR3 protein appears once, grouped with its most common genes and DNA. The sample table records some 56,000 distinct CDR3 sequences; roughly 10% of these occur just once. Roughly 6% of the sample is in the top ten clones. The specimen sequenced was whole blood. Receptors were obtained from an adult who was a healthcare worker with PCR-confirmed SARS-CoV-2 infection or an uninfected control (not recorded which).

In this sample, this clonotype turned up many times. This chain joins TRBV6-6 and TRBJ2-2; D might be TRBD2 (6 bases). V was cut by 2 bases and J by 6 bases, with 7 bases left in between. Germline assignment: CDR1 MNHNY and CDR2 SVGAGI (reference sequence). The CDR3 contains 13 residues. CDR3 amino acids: CASSYGGAGELFF. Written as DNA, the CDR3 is TGTGCCAGCAGTTACGGAGGGGCCGGGGAGCTGTTTTTT.

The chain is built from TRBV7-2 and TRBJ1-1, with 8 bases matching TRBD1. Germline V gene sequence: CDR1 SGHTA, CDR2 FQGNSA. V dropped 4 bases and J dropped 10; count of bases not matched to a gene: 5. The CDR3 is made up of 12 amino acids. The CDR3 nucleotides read TGTGCCAGCAGCTACGGACAGGGCGCAGCTTTCTTT. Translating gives CASSYGQGAAFF.

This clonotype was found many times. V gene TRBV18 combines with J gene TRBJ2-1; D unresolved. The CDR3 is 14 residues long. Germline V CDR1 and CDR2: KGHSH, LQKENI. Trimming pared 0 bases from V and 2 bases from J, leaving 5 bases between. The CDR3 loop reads CASSPPSTYNEQFF. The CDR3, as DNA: TGTGCCAGCTCACCACCCTCTACCTACAATGAGCAGTTCTTC.